This TCR beta chain was sequenced in a study of OX40 agonist ivuxolimab in advanced cancers. Study as a whole: It was ivuxolimab, an agonistic anti-OX40 (CD134) antibody, that patients were treated with. Findings and limits, study-wide: Among expanded peripheral T cells, antigen specificity went undetermined.

Turning to this clone: Its target is not known.

Only in-frame clones appear in the TCRdb table, and some are missing; sequencing was by immunoSEQ multiplex PCR. The table shows 55,000 to 75,000 clones, with 75% to 90% occurring only once. Specimen: CD4+ or CD8+ T cells sorted from blood, collected in a trial of the OX40 agonist ivuxolimab. This receptor was taken from an adult with an advanced solid tumor such as melanoma, head and neck, liver or kidney cancer.

CDR3 residues: CATSRVPGLMSYEQYF. Here the CDR3 DNA reads TGTGCCACCAGCAGAGTACCGGGACTCATGTCCTACGAGCAGTACTTC. The rearrangement links TRBV15 to TRBJ2-7; a weak D match, TRBD2 (6 bases). Germline lookup yields CDR1 LNHNV and CDR2 YYDKDF (reference sequence). This CDR3 region has 16 residues. V shed 1 base and J shed 1 base, with 14 bases lying between them.